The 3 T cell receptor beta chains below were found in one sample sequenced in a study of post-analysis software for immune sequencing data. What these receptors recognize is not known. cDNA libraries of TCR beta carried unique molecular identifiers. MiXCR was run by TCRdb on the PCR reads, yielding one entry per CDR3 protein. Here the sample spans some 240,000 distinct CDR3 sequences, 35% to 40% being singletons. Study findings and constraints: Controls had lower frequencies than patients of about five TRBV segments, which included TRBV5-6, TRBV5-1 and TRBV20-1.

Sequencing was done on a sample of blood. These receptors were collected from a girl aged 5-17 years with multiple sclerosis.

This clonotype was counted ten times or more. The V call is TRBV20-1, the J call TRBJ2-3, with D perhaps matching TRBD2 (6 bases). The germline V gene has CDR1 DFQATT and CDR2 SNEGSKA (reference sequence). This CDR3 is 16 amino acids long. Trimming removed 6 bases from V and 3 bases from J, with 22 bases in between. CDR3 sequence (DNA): TGCAGTGCGATTTCGGCTGGCGGCGGGGCTACAGATACGCAGTATTTT. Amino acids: CSAISAGGGATDTQYF.

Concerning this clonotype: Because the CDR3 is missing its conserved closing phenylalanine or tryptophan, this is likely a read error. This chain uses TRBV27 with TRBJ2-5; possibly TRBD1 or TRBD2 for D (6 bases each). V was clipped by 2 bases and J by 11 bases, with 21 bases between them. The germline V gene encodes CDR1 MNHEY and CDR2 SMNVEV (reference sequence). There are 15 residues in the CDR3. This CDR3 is CASSLGGPRGNEQYL. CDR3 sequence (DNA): TGTGCCAGCAGTTTAGGGGGGCCACGGGGAAATGAGCAGTACCTC.

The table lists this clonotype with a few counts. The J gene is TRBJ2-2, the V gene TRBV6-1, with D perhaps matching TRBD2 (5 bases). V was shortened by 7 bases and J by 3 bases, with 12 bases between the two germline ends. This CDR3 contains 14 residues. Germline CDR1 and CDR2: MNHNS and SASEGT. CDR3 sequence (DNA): TGTGCCAGCACCCTGATGGAGGACACCGGGGAGCTGTTTTTT. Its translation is CASTLMEDTGELFF.